Sequencing of this TCR beta chain was carried out in a study of blood T cells in healthy people across ages. Germline V CDR1 and CDR2: DFQATT, SNEGSKA (reference sequence). V lost 0 bases, J lost 3 bases, and 13 bases stayed unmatched. The CDR3 totals 18 residues. Sample-barcoded 5' priming and a J-beta primer mix drove a second PCR of about 7 to 11 cycles. TCRdb called the 5' RACE reads again in MiXCR, with one record for every CDR3 protein. Seen here are roughly 1.7 million distinct CDR3 sequences, roughly 32% observed once, and the top ten hold around 10%. What was sequenced was blood. J is TRBJ1-5 and V is TRBV20-1; 8 bases match TRBD1. The TCR was taken from a woman aged 30 to 39 in good health. CDR3: CSARDEVGGQAINQPQHF. The CDR3 DNA follows: TGCAGTGCTAGAGATGAGGTCGGGGGACAGGCGATCAATCAGCCCCAGCATTTT.